The present entry profiles one T cell receptor (beta chain) with its context. As yet, its antigen is unknown. The CDR3 extends over 15 amino acids. Germline V gene lookup returns CDR1 DFQATT and CDR2 SNEGSKA (reference sequence). All CD8+ T cell subsets were sorted in triplicate at fewer than 350,000 cells each. cDNA libraries for TRB were generated by 5' RACE incorporating UMI labels. From the 5' RACE reads, TCRdb lists one entry per CDR3 protein and no DNA. The listing contains fewer than 65,000 distinct CDR3 sequences. These data come from a study of CXCR3-negative and CXCR3-positive naive CD8 T cells. Study-wide findings and caveats: Relative to memory CD8+ cells, whose diversity was much lower, both naive subsets had comparably high diversity. Within a donor, both naive subsets shared TRBV-TRBJ usage, unlike memory cells. Naive cells that were CXCR3-positive had more hydrophobic TRB CDR3s (compared with CXCR3-negative naive cells).

This chain links TRBV20-1 with TRBJ2-1; TCRdb lists TRBD1, though no DNA is available to test this call. The clonotype was recovered from a human donor in good health. Some clones in this sample may be carry-over from other donors' samples. What was sequenced was naive CXCR3+ CD8+ T cells from blood. The subset is: CD45RO-CCR7+CD27+CD95- naive CD8+ T cells expressing CXCR3 (TNR3+). The CDR3 loop reads CSAREVGQSYNEQFF.